This TCR beta chain was observed in a study of shared clonotypes between healthy human individuals. Study-level points and caveats: Tissues were not sampled, only blood, and their repertoires likely differ.

Points on this clone: Its antigen is currently unknown.

Libraries were prepared by immunoSEQ multiplex PCR; TCRdb keeps only in-frame clonotypes and omits some of them. The table includes about 1 million clones, around 76% detected once. The CDR3 is 15 amino acids. The V end was cut by 2 bases, the J end by 0 bases, with 10 bases between. In germline, CDR1 is MGHDK, CDR2 SYGVNS. Sample: memory CD4+ T cells sorted from blood. The sample's subset: CD45RA-negative fraction. The source of this sequence is a man younger than 35 in good health. The chain employs TRBV25-1 and TRBJ2-5; no reliable D call. As DNA, the CDR3 is TGTGCCAGCAGTGAACTTCTGGGGAACCAAGAGACCCAGTACTTC. Translated: CASSELLGNQETQYF. Together with reference TRBV25-1 and TRBJ2-5, the CDR3 gives the full variable domain: EADIYQTPRYLVIGTGKKITLECSQTMGHDKMYWYQQDPGMELHLIHYSYGVNSTEKGDLSSESTVSRIRTEHFPLTLESARPSHTSQYLCASSELLGNQETQYFGPGTRLLVL.